These 30 T cell receptor beta chains share one sample of origin, sequenced in a study of blood T cell repertoires in COVID-19. Assay: immunoSEQ multiplex PCR; the TCRdb copy retains only in-frame clones and omits some. The data show around 25,000 clones, with 80% to 90% seen just once and roughly 18% held by the top ten. The source material was peripheral blood. The receptors here all came from a woman over 75 with acute or convalescent COVID-19.

V and J are TRBV7-2 and TRBJ2-7; 8 bases map to TRBD2. Germline V gives CDR1 SGHTA, CDR2 FQGNSA. V gave up 1 base and J gave up 2 bases; unmatched junction bases: 10. The CDR3 extends over 17 amino acids. The CDR3 reads CASSLVGAGGPTYEQYF. Here the CDR3 DNA reads TGTGCCAGCAGCTTAGTAGGGGCGGGGGGACCCACCTACGAGCAGTACTTC.

The chain uses TRBV5-6 and TRBJ2-3; possibly TRBD2 for D (7 bases). Trimming stripped 2 bases from V and 3 bases from J, with 16 bases between. There are 16 residues in the CDR3. From germline, CDR1 is SGHDT and CDR2 YYEEEE. The CDR3 DNA reads TGTGCCAGCAGCTTCTTGGGGGGGCTTGGAACAGATACGCAGTATTTT. Amino acid sequence: CASSFLGGLGTDTQYF.

The chain links TRBV5-1 to TRBJ2-2, with TRBD2 matching over 7 bases. The CDR3 has 13 residues. Germline CDR1 is SGHRS and CDR2 is YFSETQ. With 8 bases clipped from V and 1 base from J, the junction kept 2 bases outside the gene matches. The CDR3 nucleotides read TGCGCCAGTAAGCGGGGGAACACCGGGGAGCTGTTTTTT. The encoded protein is CASKRGNTGELFF.

The chain carries TRBV2 and TRBJ2-1; 10 nucleotides match TRBD2. CDR1 is SNHLY and CDR2 is FYNNEI in the germline V gene. This CDR3 is built from 17 residues. J was trimmed by 0 bases and V by 6 bases; bases with no gene match: 8. CDR3 loop: CASSLGLAASSYNEQFF. The CDR3, as DNA: TGTGCCAGCAGCCTCGGACTAGCGGCGAGCTCCTACAATGAGCAGTTCTTC.

The genes are TRBV7-8 and TRBJ1-2; 12 bases align to TRBD1. The CDR3 sequence is 13 residues long. The V and J ends lost 4 bases and 8 bases, in that order; junction bases with no gene match: 2. The germline CDR1 and CDR2 sequences are SGHVS and FQNEAQ. In nucleotides, the CDR3 is TGTGCCAGCAGCTCCGGGACAGGGGGCGGCTACACCTTC. Encoded protein: CASSSGTGGGYTF.

The V call is TRBV20-1, the J call TRBJ2-7; D not resolved. Germline CDR1 reads DFQATT; CDR2 reads SNEGSKA (reference sequence). The CDR3 length is 11 residues. Deletions cut 3 bases from V and 3 bases from J, with 6 bases between. In DNA, the CDR3 is TGCAGTGCTAGGGCCAACTACGAGCAGTACTTC. As protein: CSARANYEQYF.

This clone turned up a few times. This chain connects TRBV2 to TRBJ2-1, with D unclear. Deletions cut 6 bases from V and 0 bases from J, with 15 bases between. The germline CDR1 and CDR2 sequences are SNHLY and FYNNEI. CDR3 length: 16 amino acids. CDR3 nucleotide sequence: TGTGCCAGCAGCGTCCTCACCATGAGCTCCTACAATGAGCAGTTCTTC. This sequence encodes CASSVLTMSSYNEQFF.

As DNA, the CDR3 is TGCGCCAGCAGCTTGGTCGCGGGAGCGGGCACCGGGGAGCTGTTTTTT. Its protein is CASSLVAGAGTGELFF. The V and J genes are TRBV5-1 and TRBJ2-2; 7 bases match TRBD2. The CDR3 totals 16 residues. The germline gives CDR1 SGHRS, CDR2 YFSETQ. V shed 0 bases and J 4 bases; nucleotides not matched to a gene: 6. The full variable domain, its missing parts supplied by reference TRBV5-1 and TRBJ2-2, is KAGVTQTPRYLIKTRGQQVTLSCSPISGHRSVSWYQQTPGQGLQFLFEYFSETQRNKGNFPGRFSGRQFSNSRSEMNVSTLELGDSALYLCASSLVAGAGTGELFFGEGSRLTVL.

In its sample, this clone was seen a few times. The genes are TRBV6-5 and TRBJ2-5, with a tentative D call TRBD2 (7 bases). Germline V gene lookup returns CDR1 MNHEY and CDR2 SVGAGI. The V gene lost 6 bases and the J gene lost 5 bases, with 13 bases spanning the gap. This CDR3 has 13 amino acids. The CDR3 loop is CASRGGHAETQYF. The DNA of the CDR3 is TGTGCCAGCAGGGGGGGGCATGCGGAGACCCAGTACTTC.

The chain uses TRBV6-5 and TRBJ1-5; unclear D gene. The CDR3 is 14 amino acids. Germline V gene data show CDR1 as MNHEY and CDR2 as SVGAGI. Trimming took off 5 bases at V and 2 bases at J, with 10 bases between the two ends. The CDR3 nucleotides read TGTGCCAGCAGTCCATCCGGGGGCAATCAGCCCCAGCATTTT. Translated: CASSPSGGNQPQHF.

This chain joins TRBV5-1 and TRBJ1-1; D call uncertain. Germline assignment: CDR1 SGHRS and CDR2 YFSETQ. CDR3 length: 12 residues. The V end was cut by 3 bases, the J end by 6 bases, with 9 bases between. The CDR3 DNA reads TGCGCCAGCAGCTCCGGGAGGCCTGAAGCTTTCTTT. As protein: CASSSGRPEAFF.

This clone has a handful of counts. This chain connects TRBV7-2 to TRBJ1-5, with 8 bases lining up with TRBD1. V shed 5 bases and J 3 bases; nucleotides not matched to a gene: 9. This CDR3 is built from 16 residues. Looked up from germline, CDR1 is SGHTA and CDR2 is FQGNSA. The CDR3, as DNA: TGTGCCAGCAGCACAGGACAGGGCAGCCTCAATCAGCCCCAGCATTTT. Translation gives CASSTGQGSLNQPQHF.

J is TRBJ2-7 and V is TRBV18, with a weak D call TRBD2 (5 bases). The length of the CDR3 is 14 residues. In germline, CDR1 is KGHSH, CDR2 LQKENI. The V end was cut by 3 bases, the J end by 2 bases, with 11 bases between. The CDR3 nucleotides are TGTGCCAGCTCACCGGGTCAGAGGGCCTACGAGCAGTACTTC. It specifies CASSPGQRAYEQYF.

The V call is TRBV19, the J call TRBJ1-2; a possible D gene is TRBD1 (5 bases). CDR1 is LNHDA, CDR2 SQIVND, per germline (reference sequence). CDR3 size: 13 residues. V lost 5 bases to trimming and J lost 4 bases, with 11 bases between them. The CDR3 protein is CASSPDSGYGYTF. The CDR3 DNA sequence: TGTGCCAGTAGTCCTGACAGTGGCTATGGCTACACCTTC.

This chain links TRBV2 with TRBJ2-1, with 9 bases identical to TRBD2. Trimming removed 8 bases from V and 6 bases from J; junction bases left unmatched: 5. CDR3 length equals 13 residues. Germline values: CDR1 SNHLY, CDR2 FYNNEI. The CDR3 nucleotides read TGTGCCAGCCGCGGGGGGGCCTCCAATGAGCAGTTCTTC. This translates into CASRGGASNEQFF.

The chain has TRBV9 and TRBJ1-3; 7 bases line up with TRBD1. After removal of 3 bases from V and 5 bases from J, the junction contained 5 bases not matched to a gene. The CDR3 is made up of 14 amino acids. Germline V gene sequence: CDR1 SGDLS, CDR2 YYNGEE. CDR3 nucleotides: TGTGCCAGCAGCGGCCGACAGGGTAGAAACACCATATATTTT. Amino acid sequence: CASSGRQGRNTIYF.

The V call is TRBV6-4, the J call TRBJ2-3; TRBD2 matches at 9 bases. Germline CDR1 MRHNA, CDR2 SNTAGT. There are 15 residues in the CDR3. Germline trimming cut 2 bases from V and 6 bases from J; bases unmatched to any gene: 6. In nucleotides, the CDR3 is TGTGCCAGCAGTGACGTAGCGGGAGACGTGGATACGCAGTATTTT. This encodes CASSDVAGDVDTQYF.

The J gene is TRBJ1-1, the V gene TRBV14; a possible D gene is TRBD1 (5 bases). This CDR3 is built from 15 residues. Germline lookup yields CDR1 SGHDN and CDR2 FVKESK. V shed 1 base and J shed 0 bases, with 9 bases lying between them. The CDR3 spells CASSQGGSLNTEAFF. CDR3 coding DNA: TGTGCCAGCAGCCAAGGGGGCAGTTTGAACACTGAAGCTTTCTTT.

This sequence joins TRBV4-3 and TRBJ2-5, with 13 nucleotides matching TRBD2. J gave up 7 bases and V 1 base, and 9 bases lay outside the gene matches. Germline CDR1 LGHNA, CDR2 YSLEER. The CDR3 extends over 17 amino acids. CDR3 DNA sequence: TGCGCCAGCAGCCAAGCCCAACTAGCGGGAGGGCGGGGGACCCAGTACTTC. Translating gives CASSQAQLAGGRGTQYF.

The J gene is TRBJ1-4, the V gene TRBV9, with 11 nucleotides matching TRBD1. Germline values: CDR1 SGDLS, CDR2 YYNGEE. With V trimmed by 3 bases and J by 8 bases, 9 bases remained unmatched. The CDR3 runs to 16 residues. As DNA, the CDR3 is TGTGCCAGCAGCGCAGACGTGGGACAGGGGGGAGAAAAACTGTTTTTT. Its translation: CASSADVGQGGEKLFF.

The genes are TRBV7-9 and TRBJ2-7, with 8 bases aligning to TRBD2. J gave up 5 bases and V 1 base, and 7 bases lay outside the gene matches. CDR1 SEHNR and CDR2 FQNEAQ come from the germline V gene (reference sequence). CDR3 length: 15 amino acids. CDR3 loop: CASSLVGPAGDEQYF. As DNA, the CDR3 is TGTGCCAGCAGCTTAGTCGGTCCAGCGGGAGACGAGCAGTACTTC.

The rearrangement joins TRBV9 to TRBJ2-3; D is unresolved. This CDR3 is built from 15 residues. Deletions cut 2 bases from V and 0 bases from J, with 10 bases between. In germline, CDR1 is SGDLS, CDR2 YYNGEE. CDR3 nucleotide sequence: TGTGCCAGCAGCGTTAGTTTACGTAGCACAGATACGCAGTATTTT. Its translation: CASSVSLRSTDTQYF.

V usage is TRBV5-1 and J usage is TRBJ2-4; D gene unclear. The germline V gene encodes CDR1 SGHRS and CDR2 YFSETQ. The CDR3 length is 13 residues. CDR3 in DNA: TGCGCTAGTCGGCAGGTGGGCAAAAACATTCAGTACTTC. Its translation is CASRQVGKNIQYF.

The chain carries TRBV7-9 and TRBJ1-2; D uncertain. V gave up 5 bases and J gave up 8 bases, with 18 bases separating them. This CDR3 has 14 amino acids. Germline V CDR1 and CDR2: SEHNR, FQNEAQ (reference sequence). The CDR3 nucleotides are TGTGCCAGCAGCCCAGGACTTCCTCCGGGGGGCTACACCTTC. Encoded protein: CASSPGLPPGGYTF.

The chain carries TRBV6-2 or TRBV6-3 and TRBJ1-5; perhaps TRBD1 as D (6 bases). Germline V gene sequence: CDR1 MNHEY, CDR2 SVGEGT. This CDR3 region has 19 residues. The ends were cut back, 4 bases at V and 0 bases at J, with 22 bases in the middle. The CDR3 spells CASSSKGTTGYHSNQPQHF. CDR3 coding DNA: TGTGCCAGCAGTTCAAAGGGGACAACAGGGTACCATAGCAATCAGCCCCAGCATTTT.

This rearrangement joins TRBV7-2 to TRBJ2-3; 7 positions agree with TRBD2. The CDR3 has 16 amino acids. V lost 2 bases to trimming and J lost 1 base; unmatched junction nucleotides: 6. CDR1 and CDR2 (germline): SGHTA, FQGNSA. Written as DNA, the CDR3 is TGTGCCAGCAGCTTACTCGCGGGAGTCGGCACAGATACGCAGTATTTT. Translating it yields CASSLLAGVGTDTQYF.

The V call is TRBV5-6, the J call TRBJ2-3, with 7 bases that match TRBD2. Unmatched junction bases numbered 2, after V lost 2 bases and J lost 2 bases. The CDR3 extends over 14 amino acids. The V gene's germline CDR1 is SGHDT and CDR2 YYEEEE. CDR3 DNA: TGTGCCAGCAGCTTCGGACTAGTCACAGATACGCAGTATTTT. This encodes CASSFGLVTDTQYF.

The chain's CDR3 is CAWSRGGILNTEAFF. The CDR3 region has the DNA TGTGCCTGGAGTCGAGGCGGAATCTTGAACACTGAAGCTTTCTTT. The V gene is TRBV30, the J gene TRBJ1-1; D is unresolved. Germline V CDR1 and CDR2: GTSNPN, SVGIG (reference sequence). V lost 2 bases, J lost 0 bases, and 13 bases lay in between. CDR3 length: 15 amino acids.

The V gene is TRBV2, the J gene TRBJ1-1, with 7 bases matching TRBD1. Germline CDR1 and CDR2: SNHLY and FYNNEI. V lost 3 bases, J lost 5 bases, and 9 bases stayed unmatched. The CDR3 covers 15 residues. CDR3 in amino acids: CASSDNRGPSTEAFF. CDR3 sequence (DNA): TGTGCCAGCAGTGACAACAGGGGCCCCTCTACTGAAGCTTTCTTT.

The CDR3 reads CASSITGVYLYGYTF. CDR3 sequence (DNA): TGTGCCAGCAGCATAACAGGGGTCTACTTATATGGCTACACCTTC. The chain carries TRBV7-2 and TRBJ1-2; 7 positions match TRBD1. The germline V gene has CDR1 SGHTA and CDR2 FQGNSA. This CDR3 region has 15 residues. Germline trimming cut 5 bases from V and 5 bases from J; bases unmatched to any gene: 11.